The clone carrying this TCR beta chain was seen ten or more times. Its antigen is unidentified. V lost 6 bases, J lost 3 bases, and 7 bases stayed unmatched. CDR1 is MNHEY and CDR2 is SMNVEV in the germline V gene (reference sequence). The CDR3 sequence is 16 residues long. The investigators amplified TCR beta CDR3 regions from RNA transcripts. When the TCR CDR3 underwent first-round RT-PCR, the HTBI primer set was used. TCRdb called the multiplex PCR reads again in MiXCR, with one record for every CDR3 protein. The sample lists fewer than 550,000 distinct CDR3 sequences, 15% to 19% seen once, with 7.7% in the top ten. This sample stems from a study of T cells in Graves' hyperthyroidism and ophthalmopathy. Whole-study context: Before any treatment, at initial diagnosis, peripheral blood was collected.

Those patients with uncontrolled infection, other autoimmune disease, pregnancy or lactation were excluded. Overall study findings and caveats: In blood, most of the thyroid clonotypes expanded above 0.001 were also present.

The receptor was derived from a woman aged 18-29 years with Graves' hyperthyroidism. Sequencing used blood. The chain uses TRBV27 and TRBJ2-3, with TRBD1 matching 12 bases. The CDR3 DNA reads TGTGCCAGCAGCTCATGGGGACAGGGGGCTACAGATACGCAGTATTTT. Amino acids: CASSSWGQGATDTQYF.